This entry concerns a single T cell receptor (beta chain). Its antigen is unidentified. This entry belongs to a study of cytomegalovirus exposure and HLA in healthy donors. The PCR was carried out with 60 Vbeta primers and 13 Jbeta primers. TCRdb keeps only in-frame clones here, not all; method: immunoSEQ multiplex PCR. Of about 110,000 clones listed, 67% are singletons. The germline V gene has CDR1 MNHNS and CDR2 SASEGT. The CDR3 sequence is 12 residues long. The V end was cut by 8 bases, the J end by 1 base, with 6 bases between. Study-level findings and limits: The study dropped some indistinguishable V segments, TRBV6-2 and TRBV6-3 among them.

The rearrangement uses TRBV6-1 and TRBJ2-1, with a tentative D call TRBD1 (5 bases). This sequence was found in a young man in good health and CMV-seropositive. Sequencing input: PBMCs. CDR3 in amino acids: CASRTSYNEQFF. DNA of the CDR3: TGTGCCAGCCGGACATCCTACAATGAGCAGTTCTTC.